The 11 T cell receptor beta chains reported below all come from one sample, sequenced in a study of blood T cell repertoires in COVID-19. Generated by immunoSEQ multiplex PCR, the TCRdb table keeps only in-frame clones and is missing some. The profile covers more than 90,000 clones, with about 84% appearing a single time and 20% to 25% taken by the ten largest. Sequenced material: peripheral blood. Every receptor here comes from a human donor in a cohort sampled during active COVID-19.

V is TRBV19 and J is TRBJ2-7; unclear D gene. Trimming took 4 bases from V and 4 from J, leaving 23 bases between them. The CDR3 extends over 17 amino acids. CDR1 is LNHDA, CDR2 SQIVND, per germline (reference sequence). The CDR3 spells CASSNRQTSLRRYEQYF. CDR3 DNA: TGTGCCAGTAGTAACCGGCAGACTTCGTTGCGTCGTTACGAGCAGTACTTC.

The V call is TRBV4-1, the J call TRBJ1-4; D is uncertain. The CDR3 totals 16 residues. Germline V CDR1 and CDR2: MGHRA, YSYEKL. V gave up 2 bases and J gave up 2 bases, with 12 bases separating them. CDR3 sequence (DNA): TGCGCCAGCAGCCAACTCCCAGCAGGTACTAATGAAAAACTGTTTTTT. Protein: CASSQLPAGTNEKLFF.

V gene TRBV24-1 combines with J gene TRBJ2-2; D unclear. CDR3 length equals 11 residues. CDR1 KGHDR and CDR2 SFDVKD come from the germline V gene. Written as DNA, the CDR3 is TGTGCGCACCGCCCCGGTGGGGAGCTGTTTTTT. This codes for CAHRPGGELFF.

The gene calls are TRBV5-6 and TRBJ2-7, with 9 bases lining up with TRBD1. CDR3 length: 17 residues. V was pared by 3 bases and J by 2 bases, with 12 bases of the junction left unmatched. CDR1 SGHDT and CDR2 YYEEEE come from the germline V gene. The CDR3 DNA follows: TGTGCCAGCAGCTCGTTGCGGGTGGGACAGGGTCCCTACGAGCAGTACTTC. This translates into CASSSLRVGQGPYEQYF.

V is TRBV7-2 and J is TRBJ2-1, with TRBD2 matching over 12 bases. CDR1 and CDR2 (germline): SGHTA, FQGNSA. The CDR3 loop spans 16 amino acids. With V trimmed by 6 bases and J by 3 bases, 6 bases remained unmatched. CDR3 DNA sequence: TGTGCCAGCAGTCTCCTAGCGGGGGGGCTCTACAATGAGCAGTTCTTC. Encoded protein: CASSLLAGGLYNEQFF.

This clone showed up just a few times. The V gene is TRBV7-2, the J gene TRBJ2-2; possibly TRBD1 for D (6 bases). This CDR3 comprises 14 residues. Germline V gene sequence: CDR1 SGHTA, CDR2 FQGNSA. Trimming cost V 1 base and J 5 bases, with 8 bases left between them. This CDR3 reads CASSLDRVTGELFF. The CDR3 DNA follows: TGTGCCAGCAGCTTAGACAGGGTAACCGGGGAGCTGTTTTTT.

This clone was counted between two and nine times. The V gene is TRBV28, the J gene TRBJ1-6; D not resolved. From germline, CDR1 is MDHEN and CDR2 SYDVKM. This CDR3 region has 15 residues. The V end lost 2 bases, the J end lost 5 bases, and 10 bases lay between the germline ends. The CDR3 nucleotides read TGTGCCAGCAGTTTACTATCACAGAATAATTCACCCCTCCACTTT. This gives the protein CASSLLSQNNSPLHF.

This chain links TRBV28 with TRBJ1-5; 8 bases map to TRBD1. In germline, CDR1 is MDHEN, CDR2 SYDVKM. There are 16 residues in the CDR3. After removal of 4 bases from V and 0 bases from J, the junction contained 5 bases not matched to a gene. CDR3 protein: CASSSRTGYSNQPQHF. The CDR3 DNA reads as TGTGCCAGCAGTTCAAGGACAGGGTATAGCAATCAGCCCCAGCATTTT.

The chain joins TRBV24-1 to TRBJ2-5, with D perhaps matching TRBD2 (6 bases). CDR3 size: 15 residues. The V gene's germline CDR1 is KGHDR and CDR2 SFDVKD. Between the trimmed V and J ends, which lost 1 base and 2 bases, there was a span of 10 bases. This chain's CDR3 is CATSDFGGSQETQYF. Written as DNA, the CDR3 is TGTGCCACCAGTGATTTCGGGGGATCACAAGAGACCCAGTACTTC.

The CDR3 protein is CASSRGQGNREAFF. The CDR3 nucleotides are TGTGCCAGTAGTAGGGGTCAGGGGAATCGTGAAGCTTTCTTT. This chain links TRBV19 with TRBJ1-1, with D possibly TRBD1 on 6 matching bases. The V end lost 4 bases, the J end lost 7 bases, and 16 bases lay between the germline ends. This CDR3 is 14 amino acids long. Germline values: CDR1 LNHDA, CDR2 SQIVND (reference sequence).

The genes are TRBV7-6 and TRBJ2-3, with 12 bases fitting TRBD2. This CDR3 contains 17 residues. The germline CDR1 and CDR2 sequences are SGHVS and FNYEAQ. V dropped 3 bases and J dropped 0; count of bases not matched to a gene: 4. CDR3 DNA sequence: TGTGCCAGCAGCTTTCCGACTAGCGGGGGAAGCACAGATACGCAGTATTTT. This translates into CASSFPTSGGSTDTQYF.